The T cell receptor (beta chain) described here comes from a study of Graves' ophthalmopathy and Graves' hyperthyroidism. Study observations and caveats: With around 88% sensitivity and 70% to 82% specificity, a 13-signature model separated ophthalmopathy from stable hyperthyroidism. Clonotypes were expanded in thyroid at above 0.001 frequency, and most also appeared in blood.

RNA transcripts provided the template for amplifying TCR beta CDR3 regions. Amplification began with first-round RT-PCR using HTBI primers, then second-round multiplex PCR was performed. From the multiplex PCR reads, TCRdb called clonotypes with MiXCR, one entry per CDR3 protein. Of 210,000 or so distinct CDR3 sequences listed, approximately 28% are singletons. V dropped 6 bases and J dropped 0 bases, with 12 bases sitting between them. This CDR3 is built from 15 residues. In its sample, this clonotype was seen once. Its target is not known. The sequencing sample was made of peripheral blood. The sequence derives from a man aged 50 to 60 with Graves' ophthalmopathy. The chain links TRBV12-3 or TRBV12-4 to TRBJ1-3, with D possibly matching TRBD1 (6 bases). CDR3 coding DNA: TGTGCCAGCAGGGATTACAGGGTCTCTGGAAACACCATATATTTT. It is translated as CASRDYRVSGNTIYF.